This T cell receptor beta chain was identified during a study of T cell repertoires in cytomegalovirus infection. Study-wide background: An indication of both CMV infection and matching HLA type came from public TCR beta signatures. Study conclusions and caveats: Frequencies of public TCR beta families were cumulated, and this identified carriers of CMV plus the relevant HLA. The study found HLA-C-restricted CMV-specific TCR beta clonotypes dominating the ex vivo response.

In TCRdb, the reads were re-called with MiXCR into one record per CDR3 protein. The sample lists 170,000 or so distinct CDR3 sequences, about 18% occurring once. Germline V gene sequence: CDR1 LNHNV, CDR2 YYDKDF (reference sequence). V gave up 3 bases and J gave up 5 bases; unmatched junction bases: 5. The CDR3 covers 14 residues. As regards this clonotype: Its antigen is currently unknown.

This TCR came from a human donor in good health (CMV status not recorded). Some clones in this sample may be carry-over from other donors' samples. The sample comprised CD8+ T cells from PBMCs. This sequence joins TRBV15 and TRBJ2-7, with 9 nucleotides matching TRBD1. CDR3 in DNA: TGTGCCACCAGCAGGACCGGGACAGGGAACGAGCAGTACTTC. As protein: CATSRTGTGNEQYF. Combining the CDR3 with reference TRBV15 and TRBJ2-7 gives the whole variable domain DAMVIQNPRYQVTQFGKPVTLSCSQTLNHNVMYWYQQKSSQAPKLLFHYYDKDFNNEADTPDNFQSRRPNTSFCFLDIRSPGLGDTAMYLCATSRTGTGNEQYFGPGTRLTVT.